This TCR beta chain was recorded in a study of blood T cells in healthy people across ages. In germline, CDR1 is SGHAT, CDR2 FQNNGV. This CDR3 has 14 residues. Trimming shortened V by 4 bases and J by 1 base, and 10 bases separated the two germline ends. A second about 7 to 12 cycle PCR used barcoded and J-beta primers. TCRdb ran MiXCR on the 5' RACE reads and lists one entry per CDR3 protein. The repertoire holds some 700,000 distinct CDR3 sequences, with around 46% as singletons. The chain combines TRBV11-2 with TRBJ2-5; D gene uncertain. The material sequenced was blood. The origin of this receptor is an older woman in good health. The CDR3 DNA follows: TGTGCCAGCAGCTCGGACGGCTTCCAAGAGACCCAGTACTTC. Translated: CASSSDGFQETQYF.